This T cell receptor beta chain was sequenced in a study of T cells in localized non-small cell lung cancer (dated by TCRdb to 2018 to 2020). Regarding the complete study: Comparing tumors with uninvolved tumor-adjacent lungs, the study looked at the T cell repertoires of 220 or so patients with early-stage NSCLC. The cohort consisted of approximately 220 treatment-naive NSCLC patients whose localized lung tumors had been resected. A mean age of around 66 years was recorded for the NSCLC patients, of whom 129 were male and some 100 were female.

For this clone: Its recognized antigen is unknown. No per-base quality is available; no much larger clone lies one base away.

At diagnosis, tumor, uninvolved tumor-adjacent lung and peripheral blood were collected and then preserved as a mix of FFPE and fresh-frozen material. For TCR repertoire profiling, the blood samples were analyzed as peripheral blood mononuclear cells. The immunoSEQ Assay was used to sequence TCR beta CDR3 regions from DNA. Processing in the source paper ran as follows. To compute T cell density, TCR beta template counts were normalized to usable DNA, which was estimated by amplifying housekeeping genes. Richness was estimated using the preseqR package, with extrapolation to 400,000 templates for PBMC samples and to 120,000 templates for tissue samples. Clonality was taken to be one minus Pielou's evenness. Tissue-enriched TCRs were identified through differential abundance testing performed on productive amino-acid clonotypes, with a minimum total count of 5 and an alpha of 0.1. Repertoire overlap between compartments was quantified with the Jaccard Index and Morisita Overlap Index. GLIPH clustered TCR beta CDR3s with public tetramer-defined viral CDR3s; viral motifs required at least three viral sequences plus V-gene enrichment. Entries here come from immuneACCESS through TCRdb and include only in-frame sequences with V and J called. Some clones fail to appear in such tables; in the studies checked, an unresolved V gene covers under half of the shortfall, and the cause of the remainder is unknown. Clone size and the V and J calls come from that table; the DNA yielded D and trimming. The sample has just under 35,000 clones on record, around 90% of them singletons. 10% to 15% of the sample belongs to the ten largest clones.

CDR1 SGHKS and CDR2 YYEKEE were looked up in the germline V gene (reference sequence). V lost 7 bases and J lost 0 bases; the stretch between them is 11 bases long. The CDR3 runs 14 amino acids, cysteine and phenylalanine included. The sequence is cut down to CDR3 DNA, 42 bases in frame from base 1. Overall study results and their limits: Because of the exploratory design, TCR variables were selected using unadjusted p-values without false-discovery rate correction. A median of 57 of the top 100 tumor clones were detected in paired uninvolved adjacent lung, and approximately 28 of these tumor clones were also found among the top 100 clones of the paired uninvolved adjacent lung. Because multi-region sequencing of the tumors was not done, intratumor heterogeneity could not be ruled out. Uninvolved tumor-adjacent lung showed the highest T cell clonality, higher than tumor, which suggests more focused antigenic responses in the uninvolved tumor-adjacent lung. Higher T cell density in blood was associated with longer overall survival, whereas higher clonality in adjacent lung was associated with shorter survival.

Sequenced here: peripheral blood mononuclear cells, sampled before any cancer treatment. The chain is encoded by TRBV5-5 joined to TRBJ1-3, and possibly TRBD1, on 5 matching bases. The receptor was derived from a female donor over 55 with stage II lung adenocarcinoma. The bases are TGTGCCAGCGGCGACAGAAGCTCTGGAAACACCATATATTTT. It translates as CASGDRSSGNTIYF.